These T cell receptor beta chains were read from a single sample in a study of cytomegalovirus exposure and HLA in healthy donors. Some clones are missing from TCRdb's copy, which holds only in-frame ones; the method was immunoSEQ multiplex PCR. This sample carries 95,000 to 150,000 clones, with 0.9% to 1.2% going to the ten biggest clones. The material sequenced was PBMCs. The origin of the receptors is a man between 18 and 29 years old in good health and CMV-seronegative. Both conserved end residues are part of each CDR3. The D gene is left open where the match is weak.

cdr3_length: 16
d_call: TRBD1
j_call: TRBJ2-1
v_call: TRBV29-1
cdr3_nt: TGCAGCGTCCGTCGGACAGGGGGCATCAATGACAATGAGCAGTTCTTC
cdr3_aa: CSVRRTGGINDNEQFF

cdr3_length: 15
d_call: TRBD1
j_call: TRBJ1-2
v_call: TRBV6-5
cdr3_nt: TGTGCCAGCAGTTACTCGATACAGGGGGCTGATGGCTACACCTTC
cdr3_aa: CASSYSIQGADGYTF

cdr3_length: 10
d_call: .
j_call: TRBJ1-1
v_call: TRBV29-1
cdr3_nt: TGCAGCGGTCAAAACACTGAAGCTTTCTTT
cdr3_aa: CSGQNTEAFF

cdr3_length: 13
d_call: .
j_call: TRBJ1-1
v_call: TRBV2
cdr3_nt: TGTGCCAGCAGTGAGGAGATTTTGACTGAAGCTTTCTTT
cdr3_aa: CASSEEILTEAFF

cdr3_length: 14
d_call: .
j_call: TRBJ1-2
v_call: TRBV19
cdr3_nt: TGTGCCAGTAGTGGCCCGGGTAGTAACTATGGCTACACCTTC
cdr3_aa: CASSGPGSNYGYTF

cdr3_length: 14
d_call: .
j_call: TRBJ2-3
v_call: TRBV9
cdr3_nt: TGTGCCAGCAGCGTACAGACTTCGACAGATACGCAGTATTTT
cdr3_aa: CASSVQTSTDTQYF

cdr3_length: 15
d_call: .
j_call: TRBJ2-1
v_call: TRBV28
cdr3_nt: TGTGCCAGCAGTTTGGGTTCTAGCGAGTACAATGAGCAGTTCTTC
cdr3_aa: CASSLGSSEYNEQFF

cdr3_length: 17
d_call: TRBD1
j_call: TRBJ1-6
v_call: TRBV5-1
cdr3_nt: TGCGCCAGCAGCTTGAGGGGACAGGGGAACTATAATTCACCCCTCCACTTT
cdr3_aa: CASSLRGQGNYNSPLHF

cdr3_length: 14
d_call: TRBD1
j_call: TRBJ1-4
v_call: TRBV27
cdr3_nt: TGTGCCAGCAGTTTATGGACAGGGGGGGAAAAACTGTTTTTT
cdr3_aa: CASSLWTGGEKLFF

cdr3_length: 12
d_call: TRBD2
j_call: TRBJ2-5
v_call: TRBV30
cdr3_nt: TGTGCCTGGGACGGGCTAGCGGGAGGGGTGTACTTC
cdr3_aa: CAWDGLAGGVYF

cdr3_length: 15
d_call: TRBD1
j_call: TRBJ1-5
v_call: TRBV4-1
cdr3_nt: TGCGCCAGCAGCCAGGATGACAGGGTAGTTCAGCCCCAGCATTTT
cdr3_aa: CASSQDDRVVQPQHF

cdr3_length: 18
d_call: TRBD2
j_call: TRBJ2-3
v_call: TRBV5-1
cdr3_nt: TGCGCCAGCAGCTCGGGACTAGCGGGAGGAACGGACACAGATACGCAGTATTTT
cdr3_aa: CASSSGLAGGTDTDTQYF

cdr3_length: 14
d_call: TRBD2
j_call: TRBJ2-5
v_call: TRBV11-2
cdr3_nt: TGTGCCAGCAGCTCAACGACTAGCCCAGTGGCCCAGTACTTC
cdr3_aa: CASSSTTSPVAQYF

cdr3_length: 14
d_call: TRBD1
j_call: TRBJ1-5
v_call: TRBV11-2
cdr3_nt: TGTGCCAGCAGCTTCACCACAGGGGATCAGCCCCAGCATTTT
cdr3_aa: CASSFTTGDQPQHF

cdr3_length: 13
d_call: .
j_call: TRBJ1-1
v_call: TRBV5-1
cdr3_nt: TGCGCCAGCAGCTTGGACAGCAACACTGAAGCTTTCTTT
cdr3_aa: CASSLDSNTEAFF

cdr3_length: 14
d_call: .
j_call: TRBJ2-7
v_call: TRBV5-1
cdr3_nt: TGCGCCAGCAGCTCCGTGGGGGGGGCTGGGGAGCAGTACTTC
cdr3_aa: CASSSVGGAGEQYF

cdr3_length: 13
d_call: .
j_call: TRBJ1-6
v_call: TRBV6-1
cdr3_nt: TGTGCCGGTGGTGTGTCCCTAGAGTCACCCCTCCACTTT
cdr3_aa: CAGGVSLESPLHF

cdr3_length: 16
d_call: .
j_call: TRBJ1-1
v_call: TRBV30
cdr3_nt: TGTGCCTGGAGTCCCAGTCGAACCGGGACATTCGCGTCGGCTTTCTTT
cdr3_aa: CAWSPSRTGTFASAFF

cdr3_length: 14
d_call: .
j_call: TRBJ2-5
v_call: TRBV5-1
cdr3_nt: TGCGCCAGCAGCTTCTGGGGGCAGGGAGAGACCCAGTACTTC
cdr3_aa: CASSFWGQGETQYF

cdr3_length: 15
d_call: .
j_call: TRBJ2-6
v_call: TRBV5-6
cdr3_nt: TGTGCCAGCAGCTTAGTTTCCCGGGGGGCCAACGTCCTGACTTTC
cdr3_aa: CASSLVSRGANVLTF

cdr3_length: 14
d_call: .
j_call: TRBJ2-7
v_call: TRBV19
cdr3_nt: TGTGCCAGTAGTATAGGGTCGGGAGCTTACGAGCAGTACTTC
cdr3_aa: CASSIGSGAYEQYF

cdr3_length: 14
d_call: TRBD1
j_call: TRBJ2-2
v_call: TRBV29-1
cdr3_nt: TGCAGCGTGGGGACAGGATCGAACACCGGGGAGCTGTTTTTT
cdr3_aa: CSVGTGSNTGELFF

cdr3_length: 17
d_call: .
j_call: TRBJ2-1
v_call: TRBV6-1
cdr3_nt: TGTGCCAGCAGTGAAGTTGGGAGTGTCAGCTCCTACAATGAGCAGTTCTTC
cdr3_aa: CASSEVGSVSSYNEQFF

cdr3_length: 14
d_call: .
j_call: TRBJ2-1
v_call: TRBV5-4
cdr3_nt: TGTGCCAGCAGCTTGGGACAGACCGTAAAGGAGCAGTTCTTC
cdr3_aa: CASSLGQTVKEQFF

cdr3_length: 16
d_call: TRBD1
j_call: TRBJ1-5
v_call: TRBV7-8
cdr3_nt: TGTGCCAGCAGCCCCCGGTCAGGGGGGTCAGTTCAGCCCCAGCATTTT
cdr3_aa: CASSPRSGGSVQPQHF

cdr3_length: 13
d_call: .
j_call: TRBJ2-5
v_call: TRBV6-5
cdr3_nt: TGTGCCAGCAGTCGGACAGCGCGGGAGACCCAGTACTTC
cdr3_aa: CASSRTARETQYF

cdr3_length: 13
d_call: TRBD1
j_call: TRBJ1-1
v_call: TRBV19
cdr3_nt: TGTGCCAGTGACAGGGGTCCGAACACTGAAGCTTTCTTT
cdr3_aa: CASDRGPNTEAFF

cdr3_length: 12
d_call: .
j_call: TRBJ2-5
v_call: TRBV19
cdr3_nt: TGTGCCAGCAATCGGAGGGGCGAGACCCAGTACTTC
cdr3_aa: CASNRRGETQYF

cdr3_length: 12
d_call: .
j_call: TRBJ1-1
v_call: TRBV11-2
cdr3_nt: TGTGCCAGCAGCTTTTATGCGGGGGAAGCTTTCTTT
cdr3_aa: CASSFYAGEAFF

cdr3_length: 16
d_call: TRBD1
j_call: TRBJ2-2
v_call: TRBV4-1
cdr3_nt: TGCGCCAGCCGGGACAGGGCGACCGGCGTGGGCGGGGAGCTGTTTTTT
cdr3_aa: CASRDRATGVGGELFF

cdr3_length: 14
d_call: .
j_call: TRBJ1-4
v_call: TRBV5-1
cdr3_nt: TGCGCCAGCAGTGAGGGGACTGAAGCTGAAAAACTGTTTTTT
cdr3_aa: CASSEGTEAEKLFF

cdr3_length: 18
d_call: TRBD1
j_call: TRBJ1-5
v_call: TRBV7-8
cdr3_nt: TGTGCCAGCAGCTTAGCGTCAGGGGGCAGACGGAGCAATCAGCCCCAGCATTTT
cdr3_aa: CASSLASGGRRSNQPQHF

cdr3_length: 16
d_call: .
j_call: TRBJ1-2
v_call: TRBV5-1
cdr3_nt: TGCGCCAGCAGCTTAGGCCTGCAGGGTTCAAGCTATGGCTACACCTTC
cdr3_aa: CASSLGLQGSSYGYTF

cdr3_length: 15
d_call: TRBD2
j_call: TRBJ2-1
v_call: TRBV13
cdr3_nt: TGTGCCAGCAGCCCCCGGGCGGGAGGGCCCAATGAGCAGTTCTTC
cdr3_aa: CASSPRAGGPNEQFF

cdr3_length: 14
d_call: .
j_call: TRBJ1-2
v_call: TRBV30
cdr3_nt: TGTGCCTGGAGTTCCAGGGTTACTAACTATGGCTACACCTTC
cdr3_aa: CAWSSRVTNYGYTF

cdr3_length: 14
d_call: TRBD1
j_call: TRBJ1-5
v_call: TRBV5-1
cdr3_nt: TGCGCCAGCAGTTTACAGGGGCCTAATCAGCCCCAGCATTTT
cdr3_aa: CASSLQGPNQPQHF

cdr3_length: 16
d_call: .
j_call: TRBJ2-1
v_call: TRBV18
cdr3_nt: TGTGCCAGCTCACCACGGGGAGAAGGATCCTACAATGAGCAGTTCTTC
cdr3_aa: CASSPRGEGSYNEQFF

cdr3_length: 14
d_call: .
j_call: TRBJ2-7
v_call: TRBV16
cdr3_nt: TGTGCCAGCAGCCACCCACAGGGTTCCAACGAGCAGTACTTC
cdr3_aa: CASSHPQGSNEQYF

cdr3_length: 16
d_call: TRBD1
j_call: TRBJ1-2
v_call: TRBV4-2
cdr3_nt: TGTGCCAGCAGCCAAGATCATAGGACAGGGGTTTATGGCTACACCTTC
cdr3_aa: CASSQDHRTGVYGYTF

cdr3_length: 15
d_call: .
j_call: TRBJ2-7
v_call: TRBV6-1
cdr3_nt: TGTGCCAGCAGCAAAGGGCCAGGGGGGACCTACGAGCAGTACTTC
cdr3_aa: CASSKGPGGTYEQYF

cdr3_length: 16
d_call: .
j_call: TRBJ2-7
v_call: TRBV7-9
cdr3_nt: TGTGCCAGCAGCGACCCTGACAGGCCGGATGTGGACGAGCAGTACTTC
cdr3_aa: CASSDPDRPDVDEQYF

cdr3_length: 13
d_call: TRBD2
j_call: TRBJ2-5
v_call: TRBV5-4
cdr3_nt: TGTGCCAGCAGAAGCGGGGCTCGAGAGACCCAGTACTTC
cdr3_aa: CASRSGARETQYF

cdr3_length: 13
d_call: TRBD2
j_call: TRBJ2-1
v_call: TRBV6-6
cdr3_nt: TGTGCCAGCAGCCGGGGGGTGGGGAATGAGCAGTTCTTC
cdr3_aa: CASSRGVGNEQFF

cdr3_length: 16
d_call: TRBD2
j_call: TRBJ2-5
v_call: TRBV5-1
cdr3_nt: TGCGCCAGCAGCTTGGCAGGACTAGCGGGAAAAGAGACCCAGTACTTC
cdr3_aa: CASSLAGLAGKETQYF

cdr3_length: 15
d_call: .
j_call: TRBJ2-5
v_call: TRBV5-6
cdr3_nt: TGTGCCAGCAGCTTGCCAGGGACTGGTCAAGAGACCCAGTACTTC
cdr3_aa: CASSLPGTGQETQYF

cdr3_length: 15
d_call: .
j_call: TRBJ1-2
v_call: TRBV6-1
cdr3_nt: TGTGCCAGCAGTCCTGGGGGGGGGCCCTGGTTAGGCTACACCTTC
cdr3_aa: CASSPGGGPWLGYTF

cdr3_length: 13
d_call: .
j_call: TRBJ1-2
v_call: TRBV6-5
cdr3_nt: TGTGCCAGCAGTGGGGACACCAACTATGGCTACACCTTC
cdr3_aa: CASSGDTNYGYTF

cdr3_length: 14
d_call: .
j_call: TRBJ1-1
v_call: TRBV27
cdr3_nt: TGTGCCAGCATTGGGGGGAGGTCGAACACTGAAGCTTTCTTT
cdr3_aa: CASIGGRSNTEAFF

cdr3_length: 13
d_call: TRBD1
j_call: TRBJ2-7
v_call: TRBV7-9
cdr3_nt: TGTGCCAGCAGCTTAGGACAGGGGATCGAGCAGTACTTC
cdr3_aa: CASSLGQGIEQYF

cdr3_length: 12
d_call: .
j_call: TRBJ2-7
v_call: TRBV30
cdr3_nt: TGTGCCTGGAGTGTTGGCAGCTACGAGCAGTACTTC
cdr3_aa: CAWSVGSYEQYF